Following are 30 T cell receptor beta chains from one sample sequenced in a study of T cell repertoires in cytomegalovirus infection. One entry per CDR3 protein, called by TCRdb with MiXCR from the reads. This repertoire shows around 280,000 distinct CDR3 sequences, roughly 13% found once; its top ten account for roughly 9.7%. Sequencing was done on a sample of PBMCs. These TCRs come from a human donor in good health (CMV status not recorded). Some clones in this sample may be carry-over from other donors' samples.

This clonotype was found many times. CDR3 loop: CASSLVAGSGGYEQYF. The DNA of the CDR3 is TGTGCCAGCAGCTTAGTCGCGGGATCGGGGGGCTACGAGCAGTACTTC. The chain combines TRBV7-2 with TRBJ2-7, with 7 nucleotides matching TRBD2. CDR1 is SGHTA and CDR2 is FQGNSA in the germline V gene. CDR3 length equals 16 residues. J gave up 3 bases and V 1 base, and 9 bases lay outside the gene matches.

This clonotype occurred many times. V and J are TRBV12-3 or TRBV12-4 and TRBJ2-7, with D hard to call. The CDR3 spans 15 residues. V lost 3 bases, J lost 7 bases, and 19 bases lay in between. CDR3 in DNA: TGTGCCAGCAGTTTGAGCCAGATGTGGGTTGGGGAGCAGTACTTC. Protein: CASSLSQMWVGEQYF.

The sample holds many counts of this clonotype. V is TRBV7-2 and J is TRBJ2-2; 7 bases agree with TRBD2. V was pared by 2 bases and J by 2 bases, with 5 bases of the junction left unmatched. In germline, CDR1 is SGHTA, CDR2 FQGNSA. This CDR3 is 16 amino acids long. The CDR3 here is CASSLRLAANTGELFF. DNA of the CDR3: TGTGCCAGCAGCTTACGGCTAGCGGCTAACACCGGGGAGCTGTTTTTT.

This clonotype was found many times. The V call is TRBV7-4, the J call TRBJ2-5, with TRBD2 matching 7 bases. The CDR3 covers 12 residues. Germline trimming cut 4 bases from V and 5 bases from J; bases unmatched to any gene: 1. Germline lookup yields CDR1 SGHVT and CDR2 SQSDAQ. The CDR3 reads CASSWTRETQYF. CDR3 coding DNA: TGTGCCAGCAGCTGGACTAGGGAGACCCAGTACTTC.

This clonotype was detected a few times. The genes are TRBV15 and TRBJ2-7; D is possibly TRBD1 (5 bases). Trimming shortened V by 1 base and J by 5 bases, and 12 bases separated the two germline ends. The CDR3 contains 14 residues. Germline CDR1 LNHNV, CDR2 YYDKDF (reference sequence). CDR3 sequence (DNA): TGTGCCACCAGCAGAGTAAAGGGGAATCACGAGCAGTACTTC. Its translation: CATSRVKGNHEQYF.

This clonotype was seen a few times. The chain combines TRBV15 with TRBJ2-7; D is perhaps TRBD1 (5 bases). Germline V lookup: CDR1 LNHNV, CDR2 YYDKDF (reference sequence). V gave up 1 base and J gave up 6 bases, with 10 bases separating them. This CDR3 region has 13 residues. This CDR3 reads CATSRVRGSEQYF. CDR3 bases: TGTGCCACCAGCAGAGTAAGGGGAAGCGAGCAGTACTTC.

This rearrangement joins TRBV20-1 to TRBJ1-6; D call uncertain. Germline V lookup: CDR1 DFQATT, CDR2 SNEGSKA (reference sequence). V lost 3 bases and J lost 6, with 12 bases in between. This CDR3 region has 14 residues. This chain's CDR3 is CSARSNVGNSPLHF. The CDR3 nucleotides read TGCAGTGCTAGGAGTAACGTCGGTAATTCACCCCTCCACTTT.

The chain links TRBV7-2 to TRBJ2-5; 7 nucleotides agree with TRBD2. Looked up from germline, CDR1 is SGHTA and CDR2 is FQGNSA. The CDR3 runs 18 residues. V lost 2 bases to trimming and J lost 4 bases; unmatched junction nucleotides: 16. CDR3 sequence (DNA): TGTGCCAGCAGCTTACGGGTGAACGGGAGGTCGTTCCGAGAGACCCAGTACTTC. Its protein product is CASSLRVNGRSFRETQYF.

This clonotype showed up just a few times. The chain has TRBV6-6 and TRBJ2-5; D gene uncertain. CDR1 is MNHNY, CDR2 SVGAGI, per germline (reference sequence). This CDR3 is 14 amino acids long. Trimming took 0 bases from V and 3 from J, leaving 8 bases between them. CDR3 sequence: CASSYSMAEETQYF. The CDR3 bases are TGTGCCAGCAGTTACTCGATGGCAGAAGAGACCCAGTACTTC.

This clonotype has at least ten counts. J is TRBJ2-4 and V is TRBV6-1, with D uncertain. Germline CDR1 and CDR2: MNHNS and SASEGT. V was clipped by 2 bases and J by 5 bases, with 7 bases between them. The CDR3 is 13 residues long. The CDR3, as DNA: TGTGCCAGCAGTGAATCAGCTCAAAACATTCAGTACTTC. It encodes CASSESAQNIQYF.

The V call is TRBV20-1, the J call TRBJ1-4; 9 nucleotides align to TRBD1. From germline, CDR1 is DFQATT and CDR2 SNEGSKA (reference sequence). Trimming cost V 0 bases and J 7 bases; bases outside gene matches: 6. The CDR3 has 15 residues. CDR3 sequence (DNA): TGCAGTGCTAGAGATCCGGGACAGGGTGGTGAAAAACTGTTTTTT. Protein sequence: CSARDPGQGGEKLFF.

This chain joins TRBV5-1 and TRBJ1-3, with 7 bases matching TRBD1. CDR1 and CDR2 from the germline V gene are SGHRS and YFSETQ. Germline trimming cut 4 bases from V and 2 bases from J; bases unmatched to any gene: 12. The CDR3 consists of 17 residues. The chain's CDR3 is CASSVGQEGIAGNTIYF. The CDR3 DNA follows: TGCGCCAGCAGCGTCGGACAGGAGGGTATAGCTGGAAACACCATATATTTT.

This clonotype came up a few times. DNA of the CDR3: TGTGCCACCAGTAGGGACTCTAGCTCCTACAATGAGCAGTTCTTC. Protein: CATSRDSSSYNEQFF. The chain links TRBV24-1 to TRBJ2-1, with a tentative D call TRBD2 (6 bases). The CDR3 runs 15 residues. The ends were cut back, 6 bases at V and 0 bases at J, with 11 bases in the middle. Germline lookup yields CDR1 KGHDR and CDR2 SFDVKD.

This clonotype was recorded many times. This chain uses TRBV7-2 with TRBJ2-2; D call uncertain. There are 13 residues in the CDR3. Per the germline V gene, CDR1 is SGHTA and CDR2 is FQGNSA. Trimming left V 5 bases short and J 5 bases short, with 9 bases between. The CDR3 spells CASSHPGTGELFF. The CDR3 DNA is TGTGCCAGCAGCCACCCCGGGACCGGGGAGCTGTTTTTT.

The gene calls are TRBV5-6 and TRBJ2-7; 7 bases match TRBD2. The CDR3 contains 15 residues. V shed 0 bases and J 1 base; nucleotides not matched to a gene: 4. CDR1 and CDR2 from the germline V gene are SGHDT and YYEEEE. The CDR3, as DNA: TGTGCCAGCAGCTTGGCCCGCGGGGGTTCCTACGAGCAGTACTTC. Protein product: CASSLARGGSYEQYF.

This clonotype was counted at least ten times. The chain has TRBV7-9 and TRBJ2-7; 7 bases align to TRBD1. CDR1 is SEHNR and CDR2 is FQNEAQ in the germline V gene (reference sequence). This CDR3 spans 17 amino acids. V dropped 1 base and J dropped 5; count of bases not matched to a gene: 14. Here the CDR3 DNA reads TGTGCCAGCAGCTTAGACCCCTGGGAGACAGGGTCGGACGAGCAGTACTTC. This translates into CASSLDPWETGSDEQYF.

This clonotype has only a few counts. The V and J genes are TRBV6-5 and TRBJ2-7, with 13 bases fitting TRBD2. CDR3 length: 17 amino acids. CDR1 is MNHEY, CDR2 SVGAGI, per germline. The V and J ends lost 4 bases and 4 bases, in that order; junction bases with no gene match: 10. CDR3 sequence reads: CASSLAPPGLAGYEQYF. The CDR3 DNA reads as TGTGCCAGCAGTTTGGCCCCTCCGGGACTAGCGGGATACGAGCAGTACTTC.

This clonotype was seen many times. The chain has TRBV28 and TRBJ2-6; D is undetermined. The V end lost 6 bases, the J end lost 0 bases, and 9 bases lay between the germline ends. The CDR3 sequence is 15 residues long. From germline, CDR1 is MDHEN and CDR2 SYDVKM. Written as DNA, the CDR3 is TGTGCCAGCAGCCTGCCAGGCTCTGGGGCCAACGTCCTGACTTTC. Amino acid sequence: CASSLPGSGANVLTF.

This clonotype was counted only a few times. The genes are TRBV6-2 or TRBV6-3 and TRBJ2-5, with D perhaps matching TRBD2 (6 bases). The CDR3 consists of 16 residues. Germline values: CDR1 MNHEY, CDR2 SVGEGT. V was clipped by 2 bases and J by 2 bases, with 15 bases between them. The CDR3: CASSYRSTRAQETQYF. The CDR3 DNA reads TGTGCCAGCAGTTACCGATCGACTAGGGCACAAGAGACCCAGTACTTC.

This clonotype was recorded at least ten times. The chain joins TRBV19 to TRBJ2-1; 11 nucleotides align to TRBD2. With V trimmed by 10 bases and J by 2 bases, 4 bases remained unmatched. The CDR3 has 14 residues. The germline gives CDR1 LNHDA, CDR2 SQIVND (reference sequence). For the CDR3, the DNA is TGTGCCACTCAGACTAGCGGGACCTACAATGAGCAGTTCTTC. As protein: CATQTSGTYNEQFF.

This clonotype came up many times. The rearrangement joins TRBV6-6 to TRBJ1-1; 7 nucleotides align to TRBD1. This CDR3 contains 16 residues. J gave up 3 bases and V 5 bases, and 12 bases lay outside the gene matches. CDR1 and CDR2 from the germline V gene are MNHNY and SVGAGI (reference sequence). The CDR3 loop reads CASSQGTVSRDTEAFF. The DNA for the CDR3 is TGTGCCAGCAGTCAGGGGACAGTCTCTAGGGACACTGAAGCTTTCTTT.

This clonotype was seen only a few times. The chain employs TRBV5-1 and TRBJ1-1; D is perhaps TRBD1 (6 bases). Looked up from germline, CDR1 is SGHRS and CDR2 is YFSETQ. The CDR3 consists of 14 residues. V lost 9 bases and J 1 base, leaving 16 bases between the germline ends. In DNA, the CDR3 is TGCGCCACCACGGCGGGGGCGGGGAACACTGAAGCTTTCTTT. It encodes CATTAGAGNTEAFF.

This clonotype was detected only a few times. The gene calls are TRBV20-1 and TRBJ2-4; 9 bases are shared with TRBD2. The CDR3 consists of 15 residues. Per the germline V gene, CDR1 is DFQATT and CDR2 is SNEGSKA (reference sequence). Losses at the gene ends were 3 bases for V and 8 bases for J; bases not matched to a gene: 11. CDR3 sequence (DNA): TGCAGTGCTAGTCTCCGTAAGCGGGAGGTTTACATTCAGTACTTC. This gives the protein CSASLRKREVYIQYF.

The chain uses TRBV20-1 and TRBJ1-5, with D hard to call. Germline values: CDR1 DFQATT, CDR2 SNEGSKA (reference sequence). The CDR3 runs to 13 residues. Trimming shortened V by 6 bases and J by 2 bases, and 11 bases separated the two germline ends. CDR3 bases: TGCAGTGCGCCGACCATGGGCAATCAGCCCCAGCATTTT. Translation gives CSAPTMGNQPQHF.

This clonotype was seen more than once but under ten times. The chain combines TRBV4-1 with TRBJ2-1, with D possibly matching TRBD1 (6 bases). The V end lost 4 bases, the J end lost 0 bases, and 19 bases lay between the germline ends. CDR1 and CDR2 (germline): MGHRA, YSYEKL. The CDR3 has 18 residues. The CDR3 sequence: CASSLMGPGTNSYNEQFF. DNA of the CDR3: TGCGCCAGCAGCCTTATGGGACCGGGGACAAACTCCTACAATGAGCAGTTCTTC.

This chain joins TRBV29-1 and TRBJ2-2; D is undetermined. Germline V CDR1 and CDR2: SQVTM, ANQGSEA. With 5 bases removed from V and 0 bases from J, the gap between germline ends came to 13 bases. This CDR3 is built from 15 residues. The CDR3 is CSVKGRSANTGELFF. The CDR3 DNA follows: TGCAGCGTTAAAGGCAGGTCCGCGAACACCGGGGAGCTGTTTTTT.

This clonotype was picked up a small number of times. At one end the junction does not follow the germline gene, possibly because of a read error. The CDR3 DNA reads TGTGCCAGCAGTCTAGCGGGAGGGCCTGGTAATGAGCAGTTCTTC. Translating it yields CASSLAGGPGNEQFF. The rearrangement links TRBV12-3 or TRBV12-4 to TRBJ2-1, with 12 nucleotides matching TRBD2. This CDR3 comprises 15 residues.

The chain couples TRBV29-1 to TRBJ1-5; no clear D gene. This CDR3 contains 12 residues. Germline-derived CDR1 and CDR2 are SQVTM and ANQGSEA. V dropped 4 bases and J dropped 9 bases, with 13 bases sitting between them. CDR3 residues: CSVVLGVGPQHF. The DNA of the CDR3 is TGCAGCGTTGTTCTCGGGGTGGGGCCCCAGCATTTT.

This clonotype was observed a few times. The rearrangement links TRBV20-1 to TRBJ1-2, with a tentative D call TRBD1 (5 bases). V was cut by 3 bases and J by 0 bases, with 14 bases left in between. CDR3 length equals 15 residues. Germline CDR1 reads DFQATT; CDR2 reads SNEGSKA (reference sequence). CDR3 coding DNA: TGCAGTGCTAGTTTACTCAGGGCCCCTAACTATGGCTACACCTTC. Residues: CSASLLRAPNYGYTF.

A few counts support this clonotype. V usage is TRBV20-1 and J usage is TRBJ1-4; D gene ambiguous. The V gene lost 1 base and the J gene lost 0 bases, with 12 bases spanning the gap. Germline CDR1 is DFQATT and CDR2 is SNEGSKA (reference sequence). The CDR3 covers 16 residues. This chain's CDR3 is CSARGHSRTTNEKLFF. In DNA form, the CDR3 reads TGCAGTGCTAGAGGGCATTCCCGGACAACTAATGAAAAACTGTTTTTT.